Listed below are T cell receptor beta chains from one sample, sequenced in a study of shared clonotypes between healthy human individuals. Some clones are missing from TCRdb's copy, which holds only in-frame ones; the method was immunoSEQ multiplex PCR. The sample has a few million clones, 92% seen once. The sample comprised naive CD4+ T cells from PBMCs. Every receptor here comes from a young man in good health. Some clones in this sample may be carry-over from other donors' samples. Each CDR3 is given with its conserved first and last residue. A D gene is named only where the DNA matches it firmly. Clone size is shown for a subset of rows, as once, few, many or a class of expanded clone.

j_call: TRBJ1-1
d_call: TRBD1
v_call: TRBV6-1
clone_size: NA
cdr3_aa: CASSPRDRVSEAFF
cdr3_nt: TGTGCCAGCAGTCCCCGGGACAGGGTCTCTGAAGCTTTCTTT

j_call: TRBJ1-3
d_call: NA
v_call: TRBV12-5
clone_size: NA
cdr3_aa: CASGLVGGNTIYF
cdr3_nt: TGTGCTAGTGGTTTGGTAGGAGGAAACACCATATATTTT

j_call: TRBJ2-7
d_call: NA
v_call: TRBV5-1
clone_size: NA
cdr3_aa: CASGSGGQKSAGVYEQYF
cdr3_nt: TGCGCCAGCGGGTCTGGGGGCCAAAAATCAGCTGGCGTTTACGAGCAGTACTTC

j_call: TRBJ2-3
d_call: TRBD2
v_call: TRBV28
clone_size: once
cdr3_aa: CASRDSGRGTDTQYF
cdr3_nt: TGTGCCAGCAGGGATAGCGGGAGAGGGACAGATACGCAGTATTTT

j_call: TRBJ2-4
d_call: TRBD2
v_call: TRBV7-2
clone_size: NA
cdr3_aa: CASSPTGGSKNIQYF
cdr3_nt: TGTGCCAGCAGTCCGACGGGAGGGTCCAAAAACATTCAGTACTTC

j_call: TRBJ1-5
d_call: NA
v_call: TRBV6-6
clone_size: NA
cdr3_aa: CASTSGNQPQHF
cdr3_nt: TGTGCCAGCACCTCAGGGAACCAGCCCCAGCATTTT

j_call: TRBJ1-2
d_call: TRBD1
v_call: TRBV5-1
clone_size: NA
cdr3_aa: CASSLTQGGNYGYTF
cdr3_nt: TGCGCCAGCAGCTTAACACAGGGGGGTAACTATGGCTACACCTTC

j_call: TRBJ2-3
d_call: TRBD2
v_call: TRBV5-8
clone_size: NA
cdr3_aa: CASSQGLAGASTDTQYF
cdr3_nt: TGTGCCAGCAGCCAGGGACTAGCGGGCGCTAGCACAGATACGCAGTATTTT

j_call: TRBJ1-1
d_call: TRBD1
v_call: TRBV5-4
clone_size: once
cdr3_aa: CASSWTGVYTEAFF
cdr3_nt: TGTGCCAGCAGCTGGACAGGGGTCTACACTGAAGCTTTCTTT

j_call: TRBJ2-7
d_call: NA
v_call: TRBV19
clone_size: NA
cdr3_aa: CASSIHLAEAYEQYF
cdr3_nt: TGTGCCAGTAGTATCCATCTCGCGGAGGCCTACGAGCAGTACTTC

j_call: TRBJ1-1
d_call: TRBD1
v_call: TRBV11-3
clone_size: NA
cdr3_aa: CASSKGQGNTEAFF
cdr3_nt: TGTGCCAGCAGCAAAGGACAGGGGAACACTGAAGCTTTCTTT

j_call: TRBJ1-2
d_call: NA
v_call: TRBV6-1
clone_size: NA
cdr3_aa: CASSESAYGYTF
cdr3_nt: TGTGCCAGCAGTGAGTCAGCCTATGGCTACACCTTC

j_call: TRBJ1-1
d_call: NA
v_call: TRBV4-1
clone_size: few
cdr3_aa: CASSQDQGTAFF
cdr3_nt: TGCGCCAGCAGCCAAGACCAAGGGACAGCTTTCTTT